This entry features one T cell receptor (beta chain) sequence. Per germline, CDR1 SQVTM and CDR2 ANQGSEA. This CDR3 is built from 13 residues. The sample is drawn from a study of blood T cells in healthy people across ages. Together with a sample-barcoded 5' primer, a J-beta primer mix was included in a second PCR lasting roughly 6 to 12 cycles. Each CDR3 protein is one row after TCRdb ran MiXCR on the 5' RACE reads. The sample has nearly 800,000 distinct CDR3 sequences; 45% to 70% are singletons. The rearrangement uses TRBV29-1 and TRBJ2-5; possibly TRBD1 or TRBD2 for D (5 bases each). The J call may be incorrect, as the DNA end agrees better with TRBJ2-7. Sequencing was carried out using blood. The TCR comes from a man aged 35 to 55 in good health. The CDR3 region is CSVPGRTNYEQYF. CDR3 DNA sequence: TGCAGCGTGCCGGGACGGACGAACTACGAGCAGTACTTC.